These T cell receptor beta chains were read from a single sample in a study of T cells after yellow fever vaccination. A single record per CDR3 protein comes from TCRdb applying MiXCR to the 5' RACE reads. This sample has more than 75,000 distinct CDR3 sequences, with around 9.8% found just once. The sample consisted of CD8+ T cells not binding an NS4B(214-222) dextramer, sorted from PBMCs, taken around 15 days after the first yellow fever vaccination. The origin of the receptors is a man between 18 and 29 years old who received the YFV17D yellow fever vaccine. The CDR3 runs from the conserved cysteine through the conserved F or W. Fields, in order: D gene, clone size, V gene, J gene, CDR3 DNA, CDR3 protein. The D gene is left open where the match is weak. Some rows mark clone size as missing; the rest say once, few, many or name a class of expanded clone.

.	few	TRBV6-2/TRBV6-3	TRBJ1-5	TGTGCCAGCAGTTACTCTTGGGGGCAGCCCCAGCATTTT	CASSYSWGQPQHF
.	.	TRBV20-1	TRBJ1-2	TGCAGTGCTAGAGATCGTCGGGATCCTCTTTATGGCTACACCTTC	CSARDRRDPLYGYTF
TRBD2	few	TRBV29-1	TRBJ2-1	TGCAGCGTCAGGACTAGCGGAAACAATGAGCAGTTCTTC	CSVRTSGNNEQFF
.	.	TRBV2	TRBJ1-5	TGTGCCAGCAGACCCCCCAGACAGGATAGCAATCAGCCCCAGCATTTT	CASRPPRQDSNQPQHF
.	.	TRBV4-3	TRBJ2-1	TGCGCCAGCAGCAGACTAGTGGGGGATGAGCAGTTCTTC	CASSRLVGDEQFF
.	few	TRBV4-1	TRBJ1-2	TGCGCCAGCAGCCAATTAACACGGCAGGGCTACACCTTC	CASSQLTRQGYTF
TRBD1	.	TRBV5-1	TRBJ2-7	TGCGCCAGCAGCGCGGGACAGGGAGGATACGAGCAGTACTTC	CASSAGQGGYEQYF
.	many	TRBV6-1	TRBJ1-6	TGTGCCACCTCCGAGGTGGGGGGCTCCTATAATTCACCCCTCCACTTT	CATSEVGGSYNSPLHF
TRBD1	few	TRBV19	TRBJ1-1	TGTGCCAGTAGTATCTCCGGACAGGGTTTTACTGAAGCTTTCTTT	CASSISGQGFTEAFF
.	.	TRBV10-2	TRBJ2-3	TGCGCCACGCTGATAGAGTCTGGCACAGATACGCAGTATTTT	CATLIESGTDTQYF
.	few	TRBV6-5	TRBJ2-1	TGTGCCAGCAGTTACTTTAGGGGGAATGAGCAGTTCTTC	CASSYFRGNEQFF
.	.	TRBV4-1	TRBJ2-1	TGCGCCAGCAGCCAAGACGGGAACGACGAGTACAATGAGCAGTTCTTC	CASSQDGNDEYNEQFF
.	.	TRBV7-9	TRBJ1-5	TGTACCAGCAGCAACGGGGCTAGCCCTTATCAGCCCCAGCATTTT	CTSSNGASPYQPQHF